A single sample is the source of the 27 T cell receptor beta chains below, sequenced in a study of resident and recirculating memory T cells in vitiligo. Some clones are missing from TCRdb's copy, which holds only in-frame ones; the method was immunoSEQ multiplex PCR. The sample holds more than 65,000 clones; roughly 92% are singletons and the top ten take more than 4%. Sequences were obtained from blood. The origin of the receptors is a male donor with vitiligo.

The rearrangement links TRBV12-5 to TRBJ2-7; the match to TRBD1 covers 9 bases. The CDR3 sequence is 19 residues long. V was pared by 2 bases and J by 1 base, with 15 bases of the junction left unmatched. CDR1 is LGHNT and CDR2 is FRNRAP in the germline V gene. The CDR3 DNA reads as TGTGCTAGTGGTTTGTCTCGCCGGGACAGGGATCATTTTTCCTACGAGCAGTACTTC. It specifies CASGLSRRDRDHFSYEQYF.

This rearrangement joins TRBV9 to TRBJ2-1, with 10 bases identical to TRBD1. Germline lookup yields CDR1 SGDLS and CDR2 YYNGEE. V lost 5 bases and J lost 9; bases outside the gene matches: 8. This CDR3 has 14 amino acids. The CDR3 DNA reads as TGTGCCAGCAGTCCGGGACAGGGGAGATTTGAGCAGTTCTTC. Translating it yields CASSPGQGRFEQFF.

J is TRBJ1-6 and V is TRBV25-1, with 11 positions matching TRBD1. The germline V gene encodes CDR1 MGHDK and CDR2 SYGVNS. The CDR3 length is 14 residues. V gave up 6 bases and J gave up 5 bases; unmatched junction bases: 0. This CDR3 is CASRGQGDNSPLHF. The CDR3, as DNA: TGTGCCAGCAGGGGACAGGGGGATAATTCACCCCTCCACTTT.

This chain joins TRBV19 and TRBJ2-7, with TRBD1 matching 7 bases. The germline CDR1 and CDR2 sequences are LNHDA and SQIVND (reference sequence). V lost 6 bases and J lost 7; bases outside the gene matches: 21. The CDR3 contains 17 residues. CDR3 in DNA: TGTGCCAGTAGATCTAACCCCCGGGACAGAGGGGACGAAGAGCAGTACTTC. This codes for CASRSNPRDRGDEEQYF.

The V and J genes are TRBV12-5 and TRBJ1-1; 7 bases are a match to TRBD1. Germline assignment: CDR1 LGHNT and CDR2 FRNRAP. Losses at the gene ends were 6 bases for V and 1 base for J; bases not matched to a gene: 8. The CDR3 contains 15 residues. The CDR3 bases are TGTGCTAGTGGCTACCCCGAGGGGGCGAACACTGAAGCTTTCTTT. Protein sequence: CASGYPEGANTEAFF.

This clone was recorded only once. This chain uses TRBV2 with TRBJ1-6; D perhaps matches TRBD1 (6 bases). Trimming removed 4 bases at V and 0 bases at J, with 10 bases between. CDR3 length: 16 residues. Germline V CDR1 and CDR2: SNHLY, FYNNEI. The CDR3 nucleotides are TGTGCCAGCAGTGTCCGACAGGACTCCTATAATTCACCCCTCCACTTT. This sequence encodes CASSVRQDSYNSPLHF.

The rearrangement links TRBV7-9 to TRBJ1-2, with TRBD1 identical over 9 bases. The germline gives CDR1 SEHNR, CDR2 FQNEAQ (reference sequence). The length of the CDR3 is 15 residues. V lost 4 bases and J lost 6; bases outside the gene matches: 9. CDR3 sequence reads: CASSYSHGQGNGYTF. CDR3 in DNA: TGTGCCAGCAGCTACTCCCATGGACAGGGGAATGGCTACACCTTC. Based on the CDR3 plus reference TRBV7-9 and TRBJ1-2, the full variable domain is DTGVSQNPRHKITKRGQNVTFRCDPISEHNRLYWYRQTLGQGPEFLTYFQNEAQLEKSRLLSDRFSAERPKGSFSTLEIQRTEQGDSAMYLCASSYSHGQGNGYTFGSGTRLTVV.

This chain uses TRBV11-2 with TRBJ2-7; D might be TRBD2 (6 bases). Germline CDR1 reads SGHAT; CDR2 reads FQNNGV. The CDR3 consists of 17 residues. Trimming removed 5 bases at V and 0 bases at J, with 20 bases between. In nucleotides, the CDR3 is TGTGCCAGCAGCGAAGCGGGCCTTGGGGAAATCTCCTACGAGCAGTACTTC. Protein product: CASSEAGLGEISYEQYF.

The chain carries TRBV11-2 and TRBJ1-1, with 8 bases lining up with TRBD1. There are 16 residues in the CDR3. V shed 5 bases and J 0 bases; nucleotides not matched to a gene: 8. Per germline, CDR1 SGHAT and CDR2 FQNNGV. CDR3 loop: CASSRGQAYMNTEAFF. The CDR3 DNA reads TGTGCCAGCAGCCGGGGACAGGCCTACATGAACACTGAAGCTTTCTTT.

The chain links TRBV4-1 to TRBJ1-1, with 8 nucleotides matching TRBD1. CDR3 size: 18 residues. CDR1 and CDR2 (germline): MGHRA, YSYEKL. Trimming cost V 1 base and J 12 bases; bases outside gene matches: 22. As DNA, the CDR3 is TGCGCCAGCAGCCAAGGGATGGCTCGGGGTTTTCAGGGGGCAATCCCTTTCTTT. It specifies CASSQGMARGFQGAIPFF.

The CDR3 is CAWSVGGTLQYF. As DNA, the CDR3 is TGTGCCTGGAGTGTAGGGGGAACACTGCAGTATTTT. The chain joins TRBV30 to TRBJ2-3; a possible D gene is TRBD1 (6 bases). The V end lost 0 bases, the J end lost 11 bases, and 12 bases lay between the germline ends. This CDR3 is built from 12 residues. CDR1 is GTSNPN and CDR2 is SVGIG in the germline V gene (reference sequence).

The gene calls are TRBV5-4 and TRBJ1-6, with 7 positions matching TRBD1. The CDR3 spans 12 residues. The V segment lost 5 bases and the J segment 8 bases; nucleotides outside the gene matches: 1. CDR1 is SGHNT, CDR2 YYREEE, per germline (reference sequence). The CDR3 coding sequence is TGTGCCAGCAGTACAGGGGATTCACCCCTCCACTTT. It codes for CASSTGDSPLHF.

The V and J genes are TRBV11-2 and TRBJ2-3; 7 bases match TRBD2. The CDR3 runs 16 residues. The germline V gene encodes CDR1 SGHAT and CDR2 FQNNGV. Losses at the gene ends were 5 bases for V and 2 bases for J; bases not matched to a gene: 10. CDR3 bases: TGTGCCAGCAGCCCCTCGGTCCGGGGGGTCACAGATACGCAGTATTTT. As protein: CASSPSVRGVTDTQYF.

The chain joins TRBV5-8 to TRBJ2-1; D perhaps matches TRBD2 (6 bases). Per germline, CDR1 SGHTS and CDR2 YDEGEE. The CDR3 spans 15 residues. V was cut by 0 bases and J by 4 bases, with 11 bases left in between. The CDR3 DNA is TGTGCCAGCAGCTTGGACCCTGGGGGGTACAATGAGCAGTTCTTC. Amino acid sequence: CASSLDPGGYNEQFF. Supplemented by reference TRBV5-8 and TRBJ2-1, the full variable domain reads EAGVTQSPTHLIKTRGQQATLRCSPISGHTSVYWYQQALGLGLQFLLWYDEGEERNRGNFPPRFSGRQFPNYSSELNVNALELEDSALYLCASSLDPGGYNEQFFGPGTRLTVL.

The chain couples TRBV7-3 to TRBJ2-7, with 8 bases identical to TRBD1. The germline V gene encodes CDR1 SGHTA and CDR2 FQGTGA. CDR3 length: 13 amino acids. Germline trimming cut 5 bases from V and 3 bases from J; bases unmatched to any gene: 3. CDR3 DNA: TGTGCCAGCAGCCGTGGACAGGGCTACGAGCAGTACTTC. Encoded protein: CASSRGQGYEQYF.

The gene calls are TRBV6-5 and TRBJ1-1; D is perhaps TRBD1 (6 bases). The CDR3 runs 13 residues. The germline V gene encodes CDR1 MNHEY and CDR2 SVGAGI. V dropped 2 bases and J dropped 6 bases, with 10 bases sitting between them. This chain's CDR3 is CASSYRDTSEAFF. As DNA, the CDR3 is TGTGCCAGCAGTTACCGGGACACGTCTGAAGCTTTCTTT.

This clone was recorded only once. CDR3 DNA: TGTGCCAGTAGTATTCTGACAGGGGGCGCCGATGGCTACACCTTC. This gives the protein CASSILTGGADGYTF. V gene TRBV19 combines with J gene TRBJ1-2; the match to TRBD1 covers 10 bases. CDR3 length: 15 residues. Germline V lookup: CDR1 LNHDA, CDR2 SQIVND (reference sequence). V lost 3 bases and J lost 6; bases outside the gene matches: 7. Full variable domain (missing parts from reference TRBV19 and TRBJ1-2): DGGITQSPKYLFRKEGQNVTLSCEQNLNHDAMYWYRQDPGQGLRLIYYSQIVNDFQKGDIAEGYSVSREKKESFPLTVTSAQKNPTAFYLCASSILTGGADGYTFGSGTRLTVV.

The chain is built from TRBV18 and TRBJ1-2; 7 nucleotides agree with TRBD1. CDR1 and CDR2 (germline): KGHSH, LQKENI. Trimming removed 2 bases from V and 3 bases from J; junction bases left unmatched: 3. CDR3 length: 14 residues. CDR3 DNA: TGTGCCAGCTCACCAGACAGGGTGGACTATGGCTACACCTTC. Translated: CASSPDRVDYGYTF.

The CDR3 reads CAWSIRLGPGELFF. CDR3 sequence (DNA): TGTGCCTGGAGTATACGACTAGGCCCCGGGGAGCTGTTTTTT. The chain employs TRBV30 and TRBJ2-2; tentative D call: TRBD2 (6 bases). Between the trimmed V and J ends, which lost 2 bases and 6 bases, there was a span of 13 bases. This CDR3 has 14 residues. CDR1 is GTSNPN, CDR2 SVGIG, per germline (reference sequence).

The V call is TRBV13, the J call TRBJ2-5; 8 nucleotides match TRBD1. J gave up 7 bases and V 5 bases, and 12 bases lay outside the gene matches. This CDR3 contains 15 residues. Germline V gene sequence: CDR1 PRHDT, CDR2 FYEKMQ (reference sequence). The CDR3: CASSVSGTGVSTQYF. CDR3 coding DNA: TGTGCCAGCAGCGTTTCCGGGACAGGTGTATCGACCCAGTACTTC.

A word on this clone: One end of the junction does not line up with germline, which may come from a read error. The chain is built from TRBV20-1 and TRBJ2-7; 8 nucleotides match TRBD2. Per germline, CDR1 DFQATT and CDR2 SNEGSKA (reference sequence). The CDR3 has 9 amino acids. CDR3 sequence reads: CSARGSGDF. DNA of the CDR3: TGCAGTGCTAGAGGTAGCGGGGACTTC.

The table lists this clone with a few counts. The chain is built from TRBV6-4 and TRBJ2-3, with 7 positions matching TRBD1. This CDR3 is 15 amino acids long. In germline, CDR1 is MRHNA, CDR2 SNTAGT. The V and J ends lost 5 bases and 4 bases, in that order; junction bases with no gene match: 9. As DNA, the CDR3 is TGTGCCAGCAGTTCTACAGGGGAAGGGTCAGATACGCAGTATTTT. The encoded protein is CASSSTGEGSDTQYF.

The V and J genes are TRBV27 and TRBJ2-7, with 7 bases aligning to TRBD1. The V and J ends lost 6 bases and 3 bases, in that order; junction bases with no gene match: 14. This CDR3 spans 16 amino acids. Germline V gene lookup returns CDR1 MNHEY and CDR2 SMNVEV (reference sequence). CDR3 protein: CASSPSRQGSYYEQYF. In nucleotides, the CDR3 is TGTGCCAGCAGCCCCTCTCGACAGGGTTCTTACTACGAGCAGTACTTC.

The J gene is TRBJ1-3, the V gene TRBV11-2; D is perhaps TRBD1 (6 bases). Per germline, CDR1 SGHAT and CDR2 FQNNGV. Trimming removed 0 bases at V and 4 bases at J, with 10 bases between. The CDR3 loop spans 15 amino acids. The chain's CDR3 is CASSLEGAVGNTIYF. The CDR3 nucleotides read TGTGCCAGCAGCTTAGAGGGGGCAGTGGGAAACACCATATATTTT.

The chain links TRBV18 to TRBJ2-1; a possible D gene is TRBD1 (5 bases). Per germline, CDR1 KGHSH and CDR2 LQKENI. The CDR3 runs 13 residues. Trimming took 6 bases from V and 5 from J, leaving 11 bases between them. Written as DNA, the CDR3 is TGTGCCAGCTCCGTGGCAGGGAACAATGAGCAGTTCTTC. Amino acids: CASSVAGNNEQFF. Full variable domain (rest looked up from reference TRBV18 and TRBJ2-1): NAGVMQNPRHLVRRRGQEARLRCSPMKGHSHVYWYRQLPEEGLKFMVYLQKENIIDESGMPKERFSAEFPKEGPSILRIQQVVRGDSAAYFCASSVAGNNEQFFGPGTRLTVL.

This CDR3 is CASSQANSPLHF. The CDR3 DNA sequence: TGCGCCAGCAGCCAAGCGAATTCACCCCTCCACTTT. This chain connects TRBV4-3 to TRBJ1-6; D unclear. The CDR3 loop spans 12 amino acids. V was shortened by 1 base and J by 7 bases, with 2 bases between the two germline ends. Germline V CDR1 and CDR2: LGHNA, YSLEER.

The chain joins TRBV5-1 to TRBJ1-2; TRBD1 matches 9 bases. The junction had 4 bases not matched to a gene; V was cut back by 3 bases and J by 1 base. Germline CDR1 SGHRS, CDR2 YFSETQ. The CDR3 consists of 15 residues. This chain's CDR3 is CASSYSGQGNYGYTF. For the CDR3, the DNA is TGCGCCAGCAGCTACTCGGGACAGGGTAACTATGGCTACACCTTC.